This TCR beta chain emerged from a study of blood T cell repertoires in COVID-19. CDR3 length: 16 residues. Trimming took off 5 bases at V and 8 bases at J, with 24 bases between the two ends. The germline gives CDR1 KGHSH, CDR2 LQKENI. In the original processing: The authors estimated nucleated cell counts from reference gene primer amplification. Generated by immunoSEQ multiplex PCR, the TCRdb table keeps only in-frame clones and is missing some. V and J calls and clone size are copied from that table; D and trimming were computed from the DNA. This table has about 83,000 clones, 87% appearing once.

The chain joins TRBV18 to TRBJ1-2; D is possibly TRBD1 (6 bases). The sample consisted of peripheral blood. This receptor was taken from a woman in her fifties or sixties with active or convalescent COVID-19. CDR3 coding DNA: TGTGCCAGCTCAGACAGACAAGGACAGCCCCTCCGGGGCTACACCTTC. It codes for CASSDRQGQPLRGYTF.